One sample yielded the 13 T cell receptor beta chains listed below, sequenced in a study of PD-1 blockade in classical Hodgkin lymphoma (dated by TCRdb to 2019 to 2021). Read against the paper, the sample's time point label means: cycle 2 day 1 (C2D1) of nivolumab. Relapse after autologous stem cell transplantation had occurred in all trial patients, and cohorts A, B and C were distinguished by prior brentuximab vedotin exposure. The library was produced with the immunoSEQ multiplex PCR assay. The table comes from immuneACCESS by way of TCRdb, which keeps in-frame sequences with V and J called. Part of the clones is missing from these tables; in studies checked, under half for an unresolved V gene and the rest for unknown reasons. The sample table lists some 22,000 clones, less than 85% of them with a count of one. The ten largest clonotypes hold 15% to 20% of the sample. This specimen was peripheral blood mononuclear cells (PBMCs), taken before the second cycle of nivolumab. The source of these receptors is a human donor with classical Hodgkin lymphoma.

The gene calls are TRBV9 and TRBJ2-6, with D possibly matching TRBD2 (6 bases). This CDR3 comprises 17 residues. Trimming removed 0 bases from V and 4 bases from J, with 14 bases in between. Germline V gene data show CDR1 as SGDLS and CDR2 as YYNGEE. The CDR3 loop reads CASSVAWRASGANVLTF. In DNA form, the CDR3 reads TGTGCCAGCAGCGTAGCTTGGAGGGCGTCCGGGGCCAACGTCCTGACTTTC.

This clone was detected only once. V and J are TRBV6-6 and TRBJ1-5, with 7 bases aligning to TRBD1. The CDR3 length is 16 residues. From germline, CDR1 is MNHNY and CDR2 SVGAGI (reference sequence). The trim removed 6 bases at V and 4 bases at J, leaving 12 bases unmatched. This CDR3 is CASRPRTGTENQPQHF. The DNA of the CDR3 is TGTGCCAGCAGACCCCGGACCGGGACAGAGAATCAGCCCCAGCATTTT.

V is TRBV5-4 and J is TRBJ2-7; D may be TRBD2 (6 bases). V was shortened by 3 bases and J by 0 bases, with 13 bases between the two germline ends. Germline CDR1 is SGHNT and CDR2 is YYREEE (reference sequence). The CDR3 is 15 residues long. As DNA, the CDR3 is TGTGCCAGCAGCTCCGTCCGGGGACTCTCCTACGAGCAGTACTTC. Its translation is CASSSVRGLSYEQYF. The full variable domain, its missing parts supplied by reference TRBV5-4 and TRBJ2-7, is ETGVTQSPTHLIKTRGQQVTLRCSSQSGHNTVSWYQQALGQGPQFIFQYYREEENGRGNFPPRFSGLQFPNYSSELNVNALELDDSALYLCASSSVRGLSYEQYFGPGTRLTVT.

CDR3 sequence (DNA): TGTGCCAACCAACCAAGGGCGGGAACAGATACGCAGTATTTT. As protein: CANQPRAGTDTQYF. The chain couples TRBV27 to TRBJ2-3; D might be TRBD2 (6 bases). Germline lookup yields CDR1 MNHEY and CDR2 SMNVEV (reference sequence). The length of the CDR3 is 14 residues. V was clipped by 10 bases and J by 3 bases, with 17 bases between them.

The chain has TRBV28 and TRBJ2-1, with D unclear. CDR1 and CDR2 from the germline V gene are MDHEN and SYDVKM. V lost 5 bases and J 10 bases, leaving 15 bases between the germline ends. This CDR3 has 13 residues. The CDR3 sequence is CASSTPPVGEQFF. The CDR3 nucleotides are TGTGCCAGCAGTACTCCGCCGGTGGGGGAGCAGTTCTTC.

This clone was counted once. This chain uses TRBV25-1 with TRBJ2-1, with TRBD2 matching 11 bases. Germline-derived CDR1 and CDR2 are MGHDK and SYGVNS. Germline trimming cut 8 bases from V and 10 bases from J; bases unmatched to any gene: 7. CDR3 size: 13 residues. The CDR3 DNA reads TGTGCCAGCTCACTAGCGGGAGCGAGCGAGCAGTTCTTC. Translating gives CASSLAGASEQFF.

Notes on this clone: Other DNA sequences within the sample encode an identical CDR3. This chain joins TRBV6-1 and TRBJ2-7, with TRBD2 as a possible D gene (6 bases). V lost 0 bases and J lost 5, with 14 bases in between. This CDR3 contains 15 residues. The germline V gene has CDR1 MNHNS and CDR2 SASEGT. The CDR3: CASSEAPRGTHEQYF. The CDR3 nucleotides are TGTGCCAGCAGTGAAGCACCACGGGGGACCCACGAGCAGTACTTC.

The rearrangement links TRBV6-4 to TRBJ1-2; 7 bases fit TRBD1. The germline gives CDR1 MRHNA, CDR2 SNTAGT. V shed 6 bases and J 8 bases; nucleotides not matched to a gene: 6. The CDR3 sequence is 12 residues long. The CDR3 region has the DNA TGTGCCAGCAGGGGGACAGCGGGAGGCTACACCTTC. Its translation: CASRGTAGGYTF.

The chain joins TRBV28 to TRBJ2-2, with D perhaps matching TRBD2 (6 bases). The CDR3 is 14 amino acids. Germline V gives CDR1 MDHEN, CDR2 SYDVKM. The germline V and J ends were trimmed by 7 bases and 4 bases, with 13 bases remaining between them. CDR3 sequence reads: CASTRDFFTGELFF. The CDR3 DNA is TGTGCCAGCACTAGGGACTTCTTCACCGGGGAGCTGTTTTTT.

The chain is built from TRBV7-8 and TRBJ2-7, with no clear D. Germline V lookup: CDR1 SGHVS, CDR2 FQNEAQ. The CDR3 totals 16 residues. Trimming cost V 2 bases and J 7 bases, with 21 bases left between them. CDR3: CASSLRTEHLLGEQYF. The CDR3 DNA reads as TGTGCCAGCAGCTTAAGAACGGAACACCTCCTGGGGGAGCAGTACTTC.

This clone was observed a handful of times. The chain carries TRBV28 and TRBJ2-7, with TRBD2 matching over 7 bases. The V and J ends lost 7 bases and 0 bases, in that order; junction bases with no gene match: 6. In germline, CDR1 is MDHEN, CDR2 SYDVKM. The CDR3 has 14 residues. The CDR3 region is CASTKAGTSYEQYF. CDR3 DNA sequence: TGTGCCAGCACCAAAGCGGGAACCTCCTACGAGCAGTACTTC.

The DNA for the CDR3 is TGTGCCAGCAGTGGCGGACAGGGTCTGGGAGAGACCCAGTACTTC. Translated: CASSGGQGLGETQYF. The chain recombines TRBV25-1 with TRBJ2-5, with 8 bases that match TRBD1. CDR1 and CDR2 from the germline V gene are MGHDK and SYGVNS. This CDR3 contains 15 residues. V trimming: 4 bases; J trimming: 4 bases; junction bases outside the gene matches: 8.

V is TRBV14 and J is TRBJ2-5; D is undetermined. Trimming shortened V by 1 base and J by 4 bases, and 7 bases separated the two germline ends. The CDR3 consists of 13 residues. Per the germline V gene, CDR1 is SGHDN and CDR2 is FVKESK. The CDR3 region is CASSQVLGETQYF. Written as DNA, the CDR3 is TGTGCCAGCAGCCAAGTTTTAGGAGAGACCCAGTACTTC.